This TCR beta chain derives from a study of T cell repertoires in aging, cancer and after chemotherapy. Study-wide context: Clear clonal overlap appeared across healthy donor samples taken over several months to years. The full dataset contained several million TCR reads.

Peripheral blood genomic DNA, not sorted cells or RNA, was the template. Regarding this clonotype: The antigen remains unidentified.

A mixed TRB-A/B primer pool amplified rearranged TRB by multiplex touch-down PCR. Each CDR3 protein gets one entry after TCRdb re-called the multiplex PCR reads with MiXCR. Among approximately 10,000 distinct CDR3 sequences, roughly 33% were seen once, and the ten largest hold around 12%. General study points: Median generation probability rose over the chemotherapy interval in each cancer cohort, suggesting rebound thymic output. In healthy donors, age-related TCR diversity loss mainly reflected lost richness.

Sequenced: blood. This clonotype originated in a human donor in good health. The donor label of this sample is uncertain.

CDR3 nucleotides: TGTGCCAGCAGCGCATCCGGGACTTGGGAAGAGACCCAGTACTTC. It yields the protein CASSASGTWEETQYF. The chain couples TRBV9 to TRBJ2-5; D might be TRBD2 (6 bases). This CDR3 is built from 15 residues. Germline CDR1 is SGDLS and CDR2 is YYNGEE. V dropped 3 bases and J dropped 3 bases, with 15 bases sitting between them.